The source of this TCR beta chain is a study of T cell repertoires in cytomegalovirus infection. Study as a whole: CMV infection together with matching HLA type was indicated by public TCR beta signatures.

In the case of this clonotype: The target antigen is unknown.

TCRdb passed the reads through MiXCR, listing each CDR3 protein once. The sample includes 200,000 or so distinct CDR3 sequences, 28% of them seen just once. The V and J ends lost 4 bases and 7 bases respectively, with 11 bases between them. The CDR3 contains 14 residues. Notes on the study in general: HLA-C-restricted TCR beta clonotypes specific for CMV led the ex vivo response.

The sequenced sample consisted of PBMCs. The chain combines TRBV12-3 or TRBV12-4 with TRBJ2-6; the D gene could be TRBD1 or TRBD2 (5 bases each). The TCR comes from a human donor in good health (CMV status not recorded). Some clones in this sample may be carry-over from other donors' samples. CDR3 amino acids: CASSWQGDANVLTF. As DNA, the CDR3 is TGTGCCAGCAGTTGGCAGGGAGACGCCAACGTCCTGACTTTC.